The 10 T cell receptor beta chains listed next were all sequenced from one sample in a study of T cells expressing NK-cell markers. TCRdb processed the 5' RACE reads again and assigns one entry to each CDR3 protein, with no DNA. The listing records around 260,000 distinct CDR3 sequences. Sequenced: blood T cells: a sorted CD56 or NKG2C T cell subset, CD4+ or CD8+ T cells, or bulk PBMC T cells (not recorded which). These receptors came from a woman between 18 and 70 years old in good health.

The chain uses TRBV28 and TRBJ2-2. There are 15 residues in the CDR3. Germline values: CDR1 MDHEN, CDR2 SYDVKM. The CDR3 protein is CASSFDPSRTGELFF.

The chain employs TRBV20-1 and TRBJ2-5; TCRdb's assignment of TRBD2 cannot be checked, as there is no DNA. CDR1 and CDR2 from the germline V gene are DFQATT and SNEGSKA (reference sequence). This CDR3 has 13 residues. The CDR3 protein is CSARLAGVETQYF.

The gene calls are TRBV9 and TRBJ2-5; the TRBD2 assignment by TCRdb is unverifiable without DNA. CDR3 length equals 14 residues. The V gene's germline CDR1 is SGDLS and CDR2 YYNGEE. The CDR3 loop is CASSVDPRPETQYF. The complete variable domain, with remaining parts taken from reference TRBV9 and TRBJ2-5, reads DSGVTQTPKHLITATGQRVTLRCSPRSGDLSVYWYQQSLDQGLQFLIQYYNGEERAKGNILERFSAQQFPDLHSELNLSSLELGDSALYFCASSVDPRPETQYFGPGTRLLVL.

The genes are TRBV5-1 and TRBJ2-1; no DNA is available, so the TRBD2 call from TCRdb remains unchecked. Germline CDR1 and CDR2: SGHRS and YFSETQ. The CDR3 has 15 amino acids. CDR3 amino acids: CASSYTSGGYNEQFF.

The chain uses TRBV11-3 and TRBJ2-2. Germline V lookup: CDR1 SGHNT, CDR2 YENEEA. The CDR3 runs 13 residues. This chain's CDR3 is CASSSLFTGELFF.

V usage is TRBV6-1 and J usage is TRBJ2-2; TCRdb's D call of TRBD1 is untestable without DNA. From germline, CDR1 is MNHNS and CDR2 SASEGT. The CDR3 has 14 amino acids. The CDR3 sequence: CASSQVASTGELFF.

The chain uses TRBV24-1 and TRBJ2-1; the TCRdb call, TRBD2, lacks DNA for checking. This CDR3 has 14 amino acids. CDR1 is KGHDR, CDR2 SFDVKD, per germline. CDR3 in amino acids: CATSVAGANSEQFF.

V and J are TRBV18 and TRBJ2-1. CDR1 and CDR2 from the germline V gene are KGHSH and LQKENI. The CDR3 covers 13 residues. The CDR3 loop is CASSHNNYNEQFF.

According to its frequency, this clonotype is medium-sized. The rearrangement uses TRBV18 and TRBJ2-3. This CDR3 has 12 residues. Germline CDR1 reads KGHSH; CDR2 reads LQKENI. CDR3 region: CASSTNTDTQYF.

The V call is TRBV28, the J call TRBJ1-4. Germline V gene data show CDR1 as MDHEN and CDR2 as SYDVKM. The length of the CDR3 is 13 residues. The CDR3 spells CASRPGGSEKLFF.